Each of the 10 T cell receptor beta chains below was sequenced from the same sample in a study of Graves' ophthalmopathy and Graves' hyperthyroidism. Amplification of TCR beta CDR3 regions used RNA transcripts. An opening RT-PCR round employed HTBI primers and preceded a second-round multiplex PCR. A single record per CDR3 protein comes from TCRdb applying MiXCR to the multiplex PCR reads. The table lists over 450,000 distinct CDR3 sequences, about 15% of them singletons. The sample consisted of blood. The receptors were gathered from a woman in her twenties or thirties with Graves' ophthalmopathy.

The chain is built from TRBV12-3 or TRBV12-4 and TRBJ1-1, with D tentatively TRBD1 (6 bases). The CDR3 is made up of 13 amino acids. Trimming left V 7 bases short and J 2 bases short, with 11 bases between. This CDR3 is CASILDSNTEAFF. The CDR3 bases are TGTGCCAGCATCCTGGACAGCAACACTGAAGCTTTCTTT.

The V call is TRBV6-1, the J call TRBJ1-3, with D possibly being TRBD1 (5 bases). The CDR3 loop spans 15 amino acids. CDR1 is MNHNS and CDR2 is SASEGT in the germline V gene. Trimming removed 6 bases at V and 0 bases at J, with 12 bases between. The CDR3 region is CASRDGANSGNTIYF. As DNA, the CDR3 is TGTGCCAGCAGGGACGGGGCTAACTCTGGAAACACCATATATTTT.

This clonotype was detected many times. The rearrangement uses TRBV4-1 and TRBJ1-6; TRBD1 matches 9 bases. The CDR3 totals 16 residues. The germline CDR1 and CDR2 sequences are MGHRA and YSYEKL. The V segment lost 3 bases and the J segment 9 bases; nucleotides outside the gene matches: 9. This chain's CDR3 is CASSHPQGAGSSPLHF. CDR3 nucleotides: TGCGCCAGCAGCCATCCACAGGGGGCGGGAAGTTCACCCCTCCACTTT.

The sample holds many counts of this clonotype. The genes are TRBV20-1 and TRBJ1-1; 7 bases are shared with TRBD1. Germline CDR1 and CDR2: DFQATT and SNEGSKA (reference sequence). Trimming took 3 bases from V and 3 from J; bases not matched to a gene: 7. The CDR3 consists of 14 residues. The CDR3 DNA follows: TGCAGTGCTAGGACAGGGAGAAGAGACACTGAAGCTTTCTTT. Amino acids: CSARTGRRDTEAFF.

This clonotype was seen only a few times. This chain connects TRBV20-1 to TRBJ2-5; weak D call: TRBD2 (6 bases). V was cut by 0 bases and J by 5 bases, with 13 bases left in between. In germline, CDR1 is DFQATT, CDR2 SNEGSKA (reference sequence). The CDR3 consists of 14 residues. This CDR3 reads CSARDVLASETQYF. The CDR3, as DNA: TGCAGTGCTAGAGATGTACTAGCAAGTGAGACCCAGTACTTC.

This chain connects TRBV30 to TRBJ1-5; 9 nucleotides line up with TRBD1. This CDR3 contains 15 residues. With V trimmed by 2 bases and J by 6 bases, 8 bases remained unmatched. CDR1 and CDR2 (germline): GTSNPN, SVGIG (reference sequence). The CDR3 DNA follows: TGTGCCTGGAGTCCCACCGGGACAGGGCGTCAGCCCCAGCATTTT. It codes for CAWSPTGTGRQPQHF. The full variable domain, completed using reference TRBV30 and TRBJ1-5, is SQTIHQWPATLVQPVGSPLSLECTVEGTSNPNLYWYRQAAGRGLQLLFYSVGIGQISSEVPQNLSASRPQDRQFILSSKKLLLSDSGFYLCAWSPTGTGRQPQHFGDGTRLSIL.

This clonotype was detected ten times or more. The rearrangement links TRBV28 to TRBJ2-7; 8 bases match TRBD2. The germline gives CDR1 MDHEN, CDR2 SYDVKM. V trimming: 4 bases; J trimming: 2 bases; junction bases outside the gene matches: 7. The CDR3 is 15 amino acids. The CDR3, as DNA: TGTGCCAGCAGTTCACGCGGGGGGCGAGCCTACGAGCAGTACTTC. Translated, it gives CASSSRGGRAYEQYF. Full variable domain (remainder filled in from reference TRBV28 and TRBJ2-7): DVKVTQSSRYLVKRTGEKVFLECVQDMDHENMFWYRQDPGLGLRLIYFSYDVKMKEKGDIPEGYSVSREKKERFSLILESASTNQTSMYLCASSSRGGRAYEQYFGPGTRLTVT.

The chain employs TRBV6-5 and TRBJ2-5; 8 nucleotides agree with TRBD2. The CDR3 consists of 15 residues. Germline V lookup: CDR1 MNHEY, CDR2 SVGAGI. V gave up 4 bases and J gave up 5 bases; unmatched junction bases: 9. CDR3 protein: CASSSRKSGGETQYF. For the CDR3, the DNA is TGTGCCAGCAGTTCCAGAAAGAGCGGGGGCGAGACCCAGTACTTC.

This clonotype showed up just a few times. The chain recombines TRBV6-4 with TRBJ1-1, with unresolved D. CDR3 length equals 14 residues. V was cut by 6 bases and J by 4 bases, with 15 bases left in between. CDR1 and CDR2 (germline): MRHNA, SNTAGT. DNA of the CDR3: TGTGCCAGCAGAAGGAATGACGGATTCACTGAAGCTTTCTTT. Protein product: CASRRNDGFTEAFF.

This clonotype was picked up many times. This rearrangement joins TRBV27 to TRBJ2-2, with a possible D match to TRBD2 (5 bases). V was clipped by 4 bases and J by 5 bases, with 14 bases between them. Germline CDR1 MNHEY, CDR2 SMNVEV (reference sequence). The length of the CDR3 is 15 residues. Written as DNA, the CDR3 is TGTGCCAGCAGTTCCCCAGAGCGGTGGACCGGGGAGCTGTTTTTT. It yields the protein CASSSPERWTGELFF.